This passage covers 28 T cell receptor beta chains from one sample sequenced in a study of T cell changes during pregnancy in multiple sclerosis. TCRdb's table, derived via immunoSEQ multiplex PCR, lists solely in-frame clones and lacks some. This table has 50,000 to 75,000 clones, 85% to 95% appearing once. The starting material was CD8+ T cells from peripheral blood mononuclear cells, obtained in the third trimester of pregnancy. These receptors were obtained from a female donor with multiple sclerosis, enrolled in a pregnancy study.

CDR3 sequence (DNA): TGTGCCAGCGGGGGAGGGACAGGTTACCAAGAGACCCAGTACTTC. Amino acid sequence: CASGGGTGYQETQYF. The chain carries TRBV5-8 and TRBJ2-5; weak D call: TRBD1 (8 bases). V was trimmed by 7 bases and J by 0 bases, leaving 16 bases between them. This CDR3 has 15 residues. Per the germline V gene, CDR1 is SGHTS and CDR2 is YDEGEE.

The chain employs TRBV29-1 and TRBJ2-4; 7 bases line up with TRBD2. This CDR3 has 18 residues. The germline V gene encodes CDR1 SQVTM and CDR2 ANQGSEA. The CDR3 loop reads CTTLSCPRWASGKNIQYF. CDR3 DNA sequence: TGCACCACCCTCTCGTGCCCACGTTGGGCTAGCGGTAAAAACATTCAGTACTTC.

This clone has more than one count but fewer than ten. V usage is TRBV19 and J usage is TRBJ1-5; D is undetermined. This CDR3 has 15 amino acids. The V and J ends lost 7 bases and 1 base respectively, with 14 bases between them. CDR1 is LNHDA, CDR2 SQIVND, per germline (reference sequence). CDR3 nucleotide sequence: TGTGCCAGTAAATTTTCGGGTGGGAGCAATCAGCCCCAGCATTTT. Its protein product is CASKFSGGSNQPQHF.

The V gene is TRBV5-4, the J gene TRBJ1-4; D is possibly TRBD1 (6 bases). V was cut by 3 bases and J by 4 bases, with 10 bases left in between. CDR1 SGHNT and CDR2 YYREEE come from the germline V gene (reference sequence). This CDR3 is built from 14 residues. This CDR3 reads CASSSDRFNEKLFF. The DNA of the CDR3 is TGTGCCAGCAGCTCCGACAGGTTTAATGAAAAACTGTTTTTT.

V is TRBV11-2 and J is TRBJ2-3; TRBD2 matches 9 bases. The germline CDR1 and CDR2 sequences are SGHAT and FQNNGV. The CDR3 contains 15 residues. V dropped 4 bases and J dropped 2; count of bases not matched to a gene: 4. The DNA for the CDR3 is TGTGCCAGCAGCTGGAGGACTAGCGTCACAGATACGCAGTATTTT. Amino acid sequence: CASSWRTSVTDTQYF.

This chain links TRBV28 with TRBJ2-3, with TRBD2 matching 16 bases. Germline V gene data show CDR1 as MDHEN and CDR2 as SYDVKM. V shed 5 bases, J shed 12 bases, and the junction held 8 bases outside the gene matches. The CDR3 loop spans 15 amino acids. The CDR3 spells CASSLPGTSGGGQYF. DNA for the CDR3: TGTGCCAGCAGTCTACCAGGGACTAGCGGGGGGGGCCAGTATTTT. Using reference TRBV28 and TRBJ2-3 for the parts outside the CDR3, the full variable domain is DVKVTQSSRYLVKRTGEKVFLECVQDMDHENMFWYRQDPGLGLRLIYFSYDVKMKEKGDIPEGYSVSREKKERFSLILESASTNQTSMYLCASSLPGTSGGGQYFGPGTRLTVL.

The chain is built from TRBV27 and TRBJ1-1; a possible D gene is TRBD1 (5 bases). Trimming pared 6 bases from V and 1 base from J, leaving 12 bases between. This CDR3 is built from 14 residues. CDR1 and CDR2 (germline): MNHEY, SMNVEV (reference sequence). This CDR3 is CASRIQVGNTEAFF. CDR3 DNA: TGTGCCAGCAGAATACAGGTGGGGAACACTGAAGCTTTCTTT.

The chain joins TRBV6-8 to TRBJ1-1; D perhaps matches TRBD1 (6 bases). Trimming removed 5 bases at V and 3 bases at J, with 16 bases between. Germline CDR1 and CDR2: MNHGY and SAAAGT. This CDR3 region has 15 residues. The CDR3 DNA follows: TGTGCCAGCAGTAAAACAGGGATGGCACACACTGAAGCTTTCTTT. It yields the protein CASSKTGMAHTEAFF.

This chain uses TRBV11-3 with TRBJ2-1; 12 bases map to TRBD2. V lost 5 bases, J lost 4 bases, and 3 bases stayed unmatched. Per germline, CDR1 SGHNT and CDR2 YENEEA. The length of the CDR3 is 15 residues. CDR3 sequence: CASSDGTSGYNEQFF. The CDR3, as DNA: TGTGCCAGCAGCGATGGGACTAGCGGGTACAATGAGCAGTTCTTC.

The rearrangement joins TRBV27 to TRBJ1-1, with D hard to call. This CDR3 is 12 amino acids long. Per germline, CDR1 MNHEY and CDR2 SMNVEV (reference sequence). Between the trimmed V and J ends, which lost 3 bases and 7 bases, there was a span of 9 bases. This CDR3 reads CASSFLRGEAFF. CDR3 sequence (DNA): TGTGCCAGCAGTTTTCTTAGAGGTGAAGCTTTCTTT.

The rearrangement links TRBV5-1 to TRBJ1-1; D is unclear. V lost 0 bases, J lost 1 base, and 7 bases lay in between. Germline V gives CDR1 SGHRS, CDR2 YFSETQ. This CDR3 spans 14 amino acids. The CDR3 coding sequence is TGCGCCAGCAGCTTGGAATCAGGGAACACTGAAGCTTTCTTT. Translating gives CASSLESGNTEAFF. Drawing the rest from reference TRBV5-1 and TRBJ1-1, the complete variable domain is KAGVTQTPRYLIKTRGQQVTLSCSPISGHRSVSWYQQTPGQGLQFLFEYFSETQRNKGNFPGRFSGRQFSNSRSEMNVSTLELGDSALYLCASSLESGNTEAFFGQGTRLTVV.

This clone appeared a single time. The CDR3 loop reads CASSDRLIDTQYF. CDR3 nucleotides: TGTGCCAGCAGTGACCGACTAATAGATACGCAGTATTTT. The chain recombines TRBV6-4 with TRBJ2-3, with D perhaps matching TRBD2 (5 bases). Germline V gene sequence: CDR1 MRHNA, CDR2 SNTAGT. This CDR3 contains 13 residues. Trimming stripped 2 bases from V and 5 bases from J, with 8 bases between.

CDR3 loop: CASSFGGRFNEQFF. The CDR3 DNA is TGTGCCAGCAGCTTTGGGGGCAGGTTCAATGAGCAGTTCTTC. The chain has TRBV19 and TRBJ2-1; TRBD1 might be the D (6 bases). Trimming removed 9 bases from V and 6 bases from J, with 18 bases in between. The germline V gene encodes CDR1 LNHDA and CDR2 SQIVND (reference sequence). The length of the CDR3 is 14 residues.

V and J are TRBV5-1 and TRBJ2-2; 7 bases match TRBD2. Germline V gene data show CDR1 as SGHRS and CDR2 as YFSETQ. Losses at the gene ends were 0 bases for V and 5 bases for J; bases not matched to a gene: 4. The CDR3 sequence is 15 residues long. The CDR3: CASSLAGGRTGELFF. CDR3 DNA: TGCGCCAGCAGCTTGGCCGGGGGGAGAACCGGGGAGCTGTTTTTT.

V usage is TRBV25-1 and J usage is TRBJ2-7; 9 bases map to TRBD1. The CDR3 contains 15 residues. Germline V lookup: CDR1 MGHDK, CDR2 SYGVNS. After removal of 4 bases from V and 0 bases from J, the junction contained 4 bases not matched to a gene. The CDR3 DNA reads TGTGCCAGCAGTGCCTTGACAGGGGGCTCCTACGAGCAGTACTTC. It is translated as CASSALTGGSYEQYF.

CDR3 nucleotide sequence: TGTGCCAGCAGCCAAACCGGGACTAGCGGGATGCAATTTACGCAGTATTTT. It encodes CASSQTGTSGMQFTQYF. The chain links TRBV16 to TRBJ2-3; 13 bases are shared with TRBD2. V lost 2 bases to trimming and J lost 8 bases; unmatched junction nucleotides: 10. The CDR3 is 17 amino acids. Germline CDR1 is KGHSY and CDR2 is FQNENV.

This chain links TRBV19 with TRBJ1-1, with 10 bases lining up with TRBD1. With V trimmed by 2 bases and J by 5 bases, 8 bases remained unmatched. The CDR3 runs 16 residues. The germline CDR1 and CDR2 sequences are LNHDA and SQIVND (reference sequence). The CDR3 is CASSIREGQGGTEAFF. The CDR3 coding sequence is TGTGCCAGTAGTATAAGAGAAGGACAGGGGGGTACTGAAGCTTTCTTT.

CDR3 coding DNA: TGTGCCAGCAGTTACTCGGGGACAGGCCATCTGGGGCAGTTCTTC. This encodes CASSYSGTGHLGQFF. The rearrangement uses TRBV6-5 and TRBJ2-1; 8 bases match TRBD1. The CDR3 has 15 residues. The ends lost 0 bases at V and 12 bases at J; junction bases unmatched: 10. Germline CDR1 and CDR2: MNHEY and SVGAGI.

The rearrangement uses TRBV10-3 and TRBJ2-3; a weak D match, TRBD1 (6 bases). The germline gives CDR1 ENHRY, CDR2 SYGVKD. The CDR3 covers 16 residues. The V and J ends lost 0 bases and 2 bases respectively, with 12 bases between them. Here the CDR3 DNA reads TGTGCCATCAGTGAGTCGGAACAGGGCCCCACAGATACGCAGTATTTT. The encoded protein is CAISESEQGPTDTQYF.

V and J are TRBV6-5 and TRBJ2-7; 9 bases are a match to TRBD2. Germline V CDR1 and CDR2: MNHEY, SVGAGI. The CDR3 is 14 residues long. The junction had 8 bases not matched to a gene; V was cut back by 5 bases and J by 6 bases. CDR3 sequence reads: CASSGTSSYSEQYF. Here the CDR3 DNA reads TGTGCCAGCAGTGGGACTAGCAGTTACAGCGAGCAGTACTTC.

The chain is built from TRBV7-9 and TRBJ2-1; weak D call: TRBD1 (5 bases). The germline gives CDR1 SEHNR, CDR2 FQNEAQ (reference sequence). The CDR3 is made up of 17 amino acids. V shed 1 base and J shed 0 bases, with 13 bases lying between them. CDR3 bases: TGTGCCAGCAGCTTAGAGCAGGGCCCAAGCTCCTACAATGAGCAGTTCTTC. Translation gives CASSLEQGPSSYNEQFF.

V and J are TRBV6-5 and TRBJ1-1; D is perhaps TRBD1 (6 bases). The germline gives CDR1 MNHEY, CDR2 SVGAGI. The CDR3 totals 12 residues. V was cut by 6 bases and J by 6 bases, with 11 bases left in between. This chain's CDR3 is CASSQGWAEAFF. The CDR3, as DNA: TGTGCCAGCAGCCAGGGGTGGGCTGAAGCTTTCTTT.

The chain carries TRBV7-9 and TRBJ2-1; no firm D call. Germline V lookup: CDR1 SEHNR, CDR2 FQNEAQ (reference sequence). This CDR3 region has 14 residues. The V gene lost 1 base and the J gene lost 7 bases, with 11 bases spanning the gap. CDR3: CASSLDGTLNEQFF. CDR3 bases: TGTGCCAGCAGCTTAGACGGTACGTTGAATGAGCAGTTCTTC. The full variable domain, its missing parts supplied by reference TRBV7-9 and TRBJ2-1, is DTGVSQNPRHKITKRGQNVTFRCDPISEHNRLYWYRQTLGQGPEFLTYFQNEAQLEKSRLLSDRFSAERPKGSFSTLEIQRTEQGDSAMYLCASSLDGTLNEQFFGPGTRLTVL.

J is TRBJ1-1 and V is TRBV28; D perhaps matches TRBD1 (6 bases). Germline loops: CDR1 MDHEN, CDR2 SYDVKM. This CDR3 contains 13 residues. In nucleotides, the CDR3 is TGTCGCACGGCAGGTCTAGGGGGCACTGAAGCTTTCTTT. As protein: CRTAGLGGTEAFF.

The rearrangement joins TRBV19 to TRBJ1-5; 10 bases are a match to TRBD1. CDR3 size: 15 residues. Germline V lookup: CDR1 LNHDA, CDR2 SQIVND (reference sequence). With V trimmed by 3 bases and J by 2 bases, 1 base remained unmatched. This CDR3 is CASSMGTGGNQPQHF. In DNA form, the CDR3 reads TGTGCCAGTAGTATGGGGACAGGGGGCAATCAGCCCCAGCATTTT.

This clone came up once. The CDR3 DNA reads TGTGCCAGCAGCGGCAGGGACTACGAGCAGTACTTC. Protein: CASSGRDYEQYF. V gene TRBV9 combines with J gene TRBJ2-7; TRBD1 might be the D (5 bases). V was trimmed by 3 bases and J by 3 bases, leaving 7 bases between them. The CDR3 is made up of 12 amino acids. Germline assignment: CDR1 SGDLS and CDR2 YYNGEE.

V gene TRBV19 combines with J gene TRBJ2-7; 8 bases fit TRBD1. The length of the CDR3 is 14 residues. Germline-derived CDR1 and CDR2 are LNHDA and SQIVND (reference sequence). The ends lost 5 bases at V and 2 bases at J; junction bases unmatched: 5. The CDR3 DNA follows: TGTGCCAGTAGTCCCACGACAGGGGCCTACGAGCAGTACTTC. Its protein is CASSPTTGAYEQYF.

CDR3 protein: CASTGGGTEAFF. The CDR3, as DNA: TGCGCCAGCACTGGGGGGGGCACTGAAGCTTTCTTT. V is TRBV5-1 and J is TRBJ1-1; D is possibly TRBD1 (5 bases). The CDR3 totals 12 residues. The germline V gene encodes CDR1 SGHRS and CDR2 YFSETQ. Trimming cost V 6 bases and J 4 bases, with 10 bases left between them.